A single sample gave rise to the 4 T cell receptor beta chains below, sequenced in a study of blood T cell repertoires in COVID-19. Sequenced by immunoSEQ multiplex PCR; TCRdb stores in-frame clones only, minus some. The data show 380,000 or so clones, 88% seen once. Sequenced input: PBMCs or T cells enriched from blood (not recorded which). The receptor set was obtained from a woman aged 40 to 50 with acute COVID-19.

The chain carries TRBV2 and TRBJ1-1, with 7 bases lining up with TRBD1. Germline CDR1 reads SNHLY; CDR2 reads FYNNEI. Trimming removed 6 bases from V and 0 bases from J; junction bases left unmatched: 10. The CDR3 is made up of 16 amino acids. CDR3 nucleotides: TGTGCCAGCAGCCCCAAGGGGACAGTCTTGAACACTGAAGCTTTCTTT. Protein product: CASSPKGTVLNTEAFF.

In DNA form, the CDR3 reads TGTGCCAGCAGCTTATGGGCAGGGTCCACCTACGAGCAGTACTTC. Amino acid sequence: CASSLWAGSTYEQYF. The chain is built from TRBV11-2 and TRBJ2-7; weak D call: TRBD1 (5 bases). CDR1 and CDR2 from the germline V gene are SGHAT and FQNNGV. The CDR3 has 15 residues. V was clipped by 2 bases and J by 2 bases, with 13 bases between them.

The chain employs TRBV29-1 and TRBJ2-5; possibly TRBD2 for D (5 bases). CDR3 size: 13 residues. Trimming shortened V by 6 bases and J by 3 bases, and 14 bases separated the two germline ends. Germline V lookup: CDR1 SQVTM, CDR2 ANQGSEA. Here the CDR3 reads CSVGARPEETQYF. The CDR3 coding sequence is TGCAGCGTGGGAGCTAGGCCAGAAGAGACCCAGTACTTC.

This rearrangement joins TRBV2 to TRBJ2-7, with TRBD1 as a possible D gene (6 bases). The germline CDR1 and CDR2 sequences are SNHLY and FYNNEI. V lost 6 bases and J 3 bases, leaving 12 bases between the germline ends. The length of the CDR3 is 13 residues. The CDR3 DNA reads as TGTGCCAGCAGGGTAGCGACAGGCTACGAGCAGTACTTC. Translation gives CASRVATGYEQYF.